These T cell receptor beta chains were read from a single sample in a study of regulatory T cells in long-lasting Graves disease. MiXCR, run by TCRdb on the multiplex PCR reads, gives a single entry per CDR3 protein. The profile shows over 650,000 distinct CDR3 sequences, about 32% of them singletons. Material: peripheral blood mononuclear cells (PBMCs), obtained when the disease was refractory, from a patient treated with antithyroid drugs. These receptors originate from a female donor with Graves disease. The CDR3 runs from the conserved cysteine through the conserved F or W. The D gene is left open where the match is weak. Rows give clone size only sometimes, using once, few, many, or a class for an expanded clone.

11	TRBJ1-2	-	-	TRBV10-3	CAVIDSDGYTF	TGTGCCGTGATCGACAGCGATGGCTACACCTTC
15	TRBJ2-5	TRBD2	-	TRBV12-5	CASGPGLAGEETQYF	TGTGCTAGTGGTCCGGGACTAGCGGGAGAAGAGACCCAGTACTTC
12	TRBJ1-1	-	-	TRBV28	CASRDSHSEAFF	TGTGCCAGCAGAGACAGCCACTCCGAAGCTTTCTTT
13	TRBJ2-5	-	many	TRBV12-3/TRBV12-4	CASSLGLEKTQYF	TGTGCCAGCAGTTTAGGCCTAGAGAAGACCCAGTACTTC
15	TRBJ2-6	-	few	TRBV2	CASMLGSSGANVLTF	TGTGCCAGCATGTTGGGGAGCTCTGGGGCCAACGTCCTGACTTTC
11	TRBJ1-2	-	many	TRBV11-2	CASSLRGGYTF	TGTGCCAGCAGCTTACGGGGGGGCTACACCTTC
13	TRBJ1-2	-	few	TRBV11-1	CASSLDPQGGYTF	TGTGCCAGCAGCTTAGACCCACAAGGAGGCTACACCTTC
14	TRBJ1-3	-	few	TRBV6-1	CASAPRISGNTIYF	TGTGCCAGCGCCCCTCGCATCTCTGGAAACACCATATATTTT
15	TRBJ2-1	TRBD2	few	TRBV11-2	CASGIPGLQFNEQFF	TGTGCCAGCGGAATTCCGGGACTACAATTCAATGAGCAGTTCTTC
13	TRBJ1-2	-	many	TRBV2	CASREDSAYGYTF	TGTGCCAGCAGGGAGGACAGTGCCTATGGCTACACCTTC
17	TRBJ2-5	-	many	TRBV12-3/TRBV12-4	CAINRRSKNWGQETQYF	TGTGCCATCAACCGACGGTCCAAAAACTGGGGCCAAGAGACCCAGTACTTC
11	TRBJ1-1	-	few	TRBV29-1	CSVEGEAEAFF	TGCAGCGTTGAAGGGGAGGCTGAAGCTTTCTTT
15	TRBJ2-7	TRBD1	-	TRBV12-5	CASGLVLTGAYEQYF	TGTGCTAGTGGTTTGGTACTGACAGGGGCGTACGAGCAGTACTTC
17	TRBJ2-7	-	few	TRBV3-1	CASSQMTQGASGYEQYF	TGTGCCAGCAGTCAGATGACCCAGGGGGCTAGCGGTTACGAGCAGTACTTC
13	TRBJ2-7	-	few	TRBV24-1	CATTLGLPYEQYF	TGTGCCACCACCCTGGGACTTCCCTACGAGCAGTACTTC
13	TRBJ1-5	-	-	TRBV19	CASGGRGWQPQHF	TGTGCCAGTGGAGGGAGGGGCTGGCAGCCCCAGCATTTT
15	TRBJ1-1	-	-	TRBV7-8	CASGGQRGMNTEAFF	TGTGCCAGCGGGGGTCAAAGAGGAATGAACACTGAAGCTTTCTTT
15	TRBJ2-1	-	-	TRBV12-3/TRBV12-4	CASSTTKVFYNEQFF	TGTGCCAGCAGCACGACCAAGGTTTTCTACAATGAGCAGTTCTTC